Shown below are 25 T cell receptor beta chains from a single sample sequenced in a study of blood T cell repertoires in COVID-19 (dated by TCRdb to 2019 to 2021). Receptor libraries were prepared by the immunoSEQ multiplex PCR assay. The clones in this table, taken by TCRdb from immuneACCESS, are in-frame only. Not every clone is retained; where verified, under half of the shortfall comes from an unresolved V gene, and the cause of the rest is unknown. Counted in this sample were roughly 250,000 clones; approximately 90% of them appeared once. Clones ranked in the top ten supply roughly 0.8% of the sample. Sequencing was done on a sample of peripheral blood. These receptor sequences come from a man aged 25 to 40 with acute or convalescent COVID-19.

CDR3 sequence reads: CASRSYSGNTIYF. CDR3 nucleotide sequence: TGTGCCAGCAGGAGCTACTCTGGAAACACCATATATTTT. This chain connects TRBV27 to TRBJ1-3; D call uncertain. V lost 6 bases to trimming and J lost 0 bases, with 6 bases between them. The CDR3 loop spans 13 amino acids. The germline V gene has CDR1 MNHEY and CDR2 SMNVEV (reference sequence).

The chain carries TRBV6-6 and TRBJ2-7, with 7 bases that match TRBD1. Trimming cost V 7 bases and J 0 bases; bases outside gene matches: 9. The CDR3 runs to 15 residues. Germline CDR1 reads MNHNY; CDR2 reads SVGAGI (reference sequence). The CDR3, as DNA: TGTGCCAGCACCACCTCCGGGACAGTCTCCTACGAGCAGTACTTC. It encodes CASTTSGTVSYEQYF.

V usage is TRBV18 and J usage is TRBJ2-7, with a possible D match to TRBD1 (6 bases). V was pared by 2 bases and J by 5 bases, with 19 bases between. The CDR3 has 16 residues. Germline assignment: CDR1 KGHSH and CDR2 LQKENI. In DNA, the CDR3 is TGTGCCAGCTCACCATGGGTCGGCAGGGGTCACGACGAGCAGTACTTC. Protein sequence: CASSPWVGRGHDEQYF.

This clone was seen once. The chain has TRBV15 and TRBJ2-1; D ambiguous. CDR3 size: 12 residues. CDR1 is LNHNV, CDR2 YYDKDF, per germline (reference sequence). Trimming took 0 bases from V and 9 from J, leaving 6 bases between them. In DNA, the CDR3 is TGTGCCACCAGCAGAGAAGAGAGTGAGCAGTTCTTC. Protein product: CATSREESEQFF.

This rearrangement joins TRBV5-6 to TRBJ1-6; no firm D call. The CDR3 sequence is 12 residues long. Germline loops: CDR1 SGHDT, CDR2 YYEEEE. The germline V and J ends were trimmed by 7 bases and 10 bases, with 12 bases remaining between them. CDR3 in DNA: TGTGCCAGCTCTACGGGGAGCTCACCCCTCCACTTT. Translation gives CASSTGSSPLHF.

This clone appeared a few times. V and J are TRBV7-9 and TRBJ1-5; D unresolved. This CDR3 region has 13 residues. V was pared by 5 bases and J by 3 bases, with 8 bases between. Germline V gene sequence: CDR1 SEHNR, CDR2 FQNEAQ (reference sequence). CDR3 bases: TGTGCCAGCAGCCGTAGCCCCAATCAGCCCCAGCATTTT. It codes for CASSRSPNQPQHF. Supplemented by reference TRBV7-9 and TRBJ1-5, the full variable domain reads DTGVSQNPRHKITKRGQNVTFRCDPISEHNRLYWYRQTLGQGPEFLTYFQNEAQLEKSRLLSDRFSAERPKGSFSTLEIQRTEQGDSAMYLCASSRSPNQPQHFGDGTRLSIL.

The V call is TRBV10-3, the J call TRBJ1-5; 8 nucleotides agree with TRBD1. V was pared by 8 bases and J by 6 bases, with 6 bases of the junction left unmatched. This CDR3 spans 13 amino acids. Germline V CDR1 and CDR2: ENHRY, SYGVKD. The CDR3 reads CAIAGTGPQPQHF. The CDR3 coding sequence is TGTGCCATCGCCGGGACAGGCCCTCAGCCCCAGCATTTT.

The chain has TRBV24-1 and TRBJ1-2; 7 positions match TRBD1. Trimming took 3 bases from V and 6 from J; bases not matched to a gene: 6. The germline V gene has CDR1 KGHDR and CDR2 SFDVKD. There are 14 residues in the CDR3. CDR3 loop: CATSDQGQRNGYTF. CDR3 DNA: TGTGCCACCAGTGATCAGGGACAGAGAAATGGCTACACCTTC.

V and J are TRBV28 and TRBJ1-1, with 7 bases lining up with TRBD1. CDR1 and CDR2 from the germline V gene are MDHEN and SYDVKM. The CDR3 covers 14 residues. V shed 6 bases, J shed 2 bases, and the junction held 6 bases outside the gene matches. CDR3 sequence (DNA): TGTGCCAGCAGGTCATACAGGGGAAACACTGAAGCTTTCTTT. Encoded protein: CASRSYRGNTEAFF. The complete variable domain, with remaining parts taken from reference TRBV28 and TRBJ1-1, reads DVKVTQSSRYLVKRTGEKVFLECVQDMDHENMFWYRQDPGLGLRLIYFSYDVKMKEKGDIPEGYSVSREKKERFSLILESASTNQTSMYLCASRSYRGNTEAFFGQGTRLTVV.

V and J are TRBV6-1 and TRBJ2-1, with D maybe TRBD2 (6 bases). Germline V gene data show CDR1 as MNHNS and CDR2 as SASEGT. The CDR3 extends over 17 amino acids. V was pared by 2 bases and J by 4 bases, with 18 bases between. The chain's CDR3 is CASSELGLSLVYNEQFF. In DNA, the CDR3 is TGTGCCAGCAGTGAATTGGGACTCAGTTTGGTTTACAATGAGCAGTTCTTC.

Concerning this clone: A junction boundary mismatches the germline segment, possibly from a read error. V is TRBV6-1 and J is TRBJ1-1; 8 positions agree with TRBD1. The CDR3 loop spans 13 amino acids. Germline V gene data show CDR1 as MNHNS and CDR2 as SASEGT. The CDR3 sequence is CASSQADRAAAFF. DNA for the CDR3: TGTGCCAGCAGTCAAGCGGACAGGGCGGCAGCTTTCTTT.

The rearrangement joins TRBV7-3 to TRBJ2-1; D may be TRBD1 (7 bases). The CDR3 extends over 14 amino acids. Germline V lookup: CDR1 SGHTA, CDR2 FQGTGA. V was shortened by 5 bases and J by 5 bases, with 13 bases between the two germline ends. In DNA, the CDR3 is TGTGCCAGCAGCCAGGGGGGCCCAAACAATGAGCAGTTCTTC. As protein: CASSQGGPNNEQFF.

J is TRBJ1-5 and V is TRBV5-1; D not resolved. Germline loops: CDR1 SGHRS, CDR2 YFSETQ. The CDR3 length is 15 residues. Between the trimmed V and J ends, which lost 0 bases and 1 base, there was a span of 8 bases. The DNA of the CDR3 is TGCGCCAGCAGCTTGGGTCCCTCGAGCAATCAGCCCCAGCATTTT. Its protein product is CASSLGPSSNQPQHF.

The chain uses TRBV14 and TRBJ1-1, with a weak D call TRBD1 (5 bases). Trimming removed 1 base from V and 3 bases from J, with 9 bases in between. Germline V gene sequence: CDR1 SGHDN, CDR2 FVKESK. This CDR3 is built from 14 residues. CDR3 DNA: TGTGCCAGCAGCCAAGCAGGGCCACACACTGAAGCTTTCTTT. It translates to CASSQAGPHTEAFF.

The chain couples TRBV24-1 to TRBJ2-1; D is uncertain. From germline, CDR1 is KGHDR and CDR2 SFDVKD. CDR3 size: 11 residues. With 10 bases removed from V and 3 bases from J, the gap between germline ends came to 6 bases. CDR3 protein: CATELYNEQFF. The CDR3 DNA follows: TGTGCCACTGAGCTCTACAATGAGCAGTTCTTC.

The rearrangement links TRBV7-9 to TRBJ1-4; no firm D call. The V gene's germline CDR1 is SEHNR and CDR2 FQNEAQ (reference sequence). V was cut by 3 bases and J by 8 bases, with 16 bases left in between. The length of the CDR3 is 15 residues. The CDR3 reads CASSFTGGIGEKLFF. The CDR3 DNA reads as TGTGCCAGCAGCTTTACGGGAGGAATCGGAGAAAAACTGTTTTTT.

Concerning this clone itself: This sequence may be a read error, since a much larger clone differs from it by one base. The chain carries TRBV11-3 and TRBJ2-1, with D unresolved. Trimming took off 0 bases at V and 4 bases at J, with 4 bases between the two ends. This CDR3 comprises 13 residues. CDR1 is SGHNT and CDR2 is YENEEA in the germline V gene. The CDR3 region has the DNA TGTGCCAGCAGCTTAGACAGGTACAATGAGCAGTTCTTC. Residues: CASSLDRYNEQFF. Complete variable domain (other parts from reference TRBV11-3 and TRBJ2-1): EAGVVQSPRYKIIEKKQPVAFWCNPISGHNTLYWYLQNLGQGPELLIRYENEEAVDDSQLPKDRFSAERLKGVDSTLKIQPAELGDSAVYLCASSLDRYNEQFFGPGTRLTVL.

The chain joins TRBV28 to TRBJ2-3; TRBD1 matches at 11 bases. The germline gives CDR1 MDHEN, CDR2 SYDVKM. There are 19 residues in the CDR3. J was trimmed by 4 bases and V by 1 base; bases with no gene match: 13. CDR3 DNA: TGTGCCAGCAGTTTATACCGAGGACAGGGGGCTCGTCTGGCAGATACGCAGTATTTT. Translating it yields CASSLYRGQGARLADTQYF. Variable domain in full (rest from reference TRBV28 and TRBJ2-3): DVKVTQSSRYLVKRTGEKVFLECVQDMDHENMFWYRQDPGLGLRLIYFSYDVKMKEKGDIPEGYSVSREKKERFSLILESASTNQTSMYLCASSLYRGQGARLADTQYFGPGTRLTVL.

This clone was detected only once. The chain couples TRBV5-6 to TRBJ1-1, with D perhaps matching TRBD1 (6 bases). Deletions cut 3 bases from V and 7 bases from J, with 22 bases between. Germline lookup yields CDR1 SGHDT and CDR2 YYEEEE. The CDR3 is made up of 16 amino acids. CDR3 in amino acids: CASSSLGGRGAVEAFF. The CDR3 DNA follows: TGTGCCAGCAGCTCGCTAGGAGGACGGGGGGCTGTTGAAGCTTTCTTT.

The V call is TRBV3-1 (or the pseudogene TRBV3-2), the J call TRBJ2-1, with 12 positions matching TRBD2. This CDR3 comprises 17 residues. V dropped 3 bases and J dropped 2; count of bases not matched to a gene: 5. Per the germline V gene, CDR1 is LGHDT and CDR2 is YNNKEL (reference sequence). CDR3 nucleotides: TGTGCCAGCAGCCAGATACTAGCGGGGGGTCCCTACAATGAGCAGTTCTTC. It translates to CASSQILAGGPYNEQFF.

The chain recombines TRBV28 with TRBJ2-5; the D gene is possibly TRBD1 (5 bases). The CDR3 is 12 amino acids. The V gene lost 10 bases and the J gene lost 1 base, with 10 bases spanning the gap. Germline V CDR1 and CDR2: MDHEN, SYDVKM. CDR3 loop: CATTTAQETQYF. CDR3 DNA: TGTGCCACCACGACAGCCCAAGAGACCCAGTACTTC.

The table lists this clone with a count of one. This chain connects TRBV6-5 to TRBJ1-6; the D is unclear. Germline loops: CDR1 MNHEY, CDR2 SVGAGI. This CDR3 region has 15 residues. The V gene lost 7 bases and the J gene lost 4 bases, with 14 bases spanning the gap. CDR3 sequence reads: CASIQTLRYNSPLHF. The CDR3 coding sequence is TGTGCCAGCATCCAGACACTTCGATATAATTCACCCCTCCACTTT.

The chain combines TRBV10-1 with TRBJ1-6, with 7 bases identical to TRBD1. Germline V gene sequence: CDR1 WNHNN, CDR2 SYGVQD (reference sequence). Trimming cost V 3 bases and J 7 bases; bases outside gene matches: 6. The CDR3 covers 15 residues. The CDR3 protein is CASSESYRGNSPLHF. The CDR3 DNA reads TGCGCCAGCAGTGAAAGTTACAGGGGCAATTCACCCCTCCACTTT.

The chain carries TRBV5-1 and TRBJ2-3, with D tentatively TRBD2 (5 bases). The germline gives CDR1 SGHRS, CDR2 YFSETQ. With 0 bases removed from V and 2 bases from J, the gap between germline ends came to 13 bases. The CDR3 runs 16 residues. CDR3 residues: CASSLARTGNTDTQYF. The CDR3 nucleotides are TGCGCCAGCAGCTTGGCCCGGACGGGGAACACAGATACGCAGTATTTT.

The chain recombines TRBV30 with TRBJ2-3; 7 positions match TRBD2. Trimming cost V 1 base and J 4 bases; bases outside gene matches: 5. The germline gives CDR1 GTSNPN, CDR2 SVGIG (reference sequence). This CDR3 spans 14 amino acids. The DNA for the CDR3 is TGTGCCTGGAGTGGGCGGGGGAGGGCAGATACGCAGTATTTT. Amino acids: CAWSGRGRADTQYF.